One and the same sample provided the 5 T cell receptor beta chains below, sequenced in a study of post-analysis software for immune sequencing data. Study-wide points: Patients used about five TRBV segments, including TRBV5-6, TRBV5-1 and TRBV20-1, more often than controls.

Each TCR beta cDNA library carried unique molecular identifiers. TCRdb reprocessed the PCR reads with MiXCR, giving one entry per CDR3 protein. The sample shows more than 450,000 distinct CDR3 sequences, roughly 45% of them seen only once. These receptors have no known antigen. Source material: blood. The receptors originated from a girl under 18 with multiple sclerosis.

The chain links TRBV12-3 or TRBV12-4 to TRBJ2-5; tentative D call: TRBD2 (6 bases). The J call may be faulty, since TRBJ2-7 better matches the DNA end. This CDR3 contains 15 residues. This CDR3 reads CASITLPGDSYEQYF. In DNA form, the CDR3 reads TGTGCCAGCATCACTCTTCCGGGGGACTCCTACGAGCAGTACTTC.

The rearrangement uses TRBV6-1 and TRBJ2-6; TRBD2 matches at 9 bases. The CDR3 is 18 residues long. In germline, CDR1 is MNHNS, CDR2 SASEGT. V lost 8 bases to trimming and J lost 4 bases; unmatched junction nucleotides: 15. The CDR3 nucleotides read TGTGCCAGCGGCTCACTAGCGGGCCGAACGGAAGGGGCCAACGTCCTGACTTTC. Translation gives CASGSLAGRTEGANVLTF.

This chain uses TRBV5-1 with TRBJ2-1; no clear D gene. This CDR3 is 15 amino acids long. V was shortened by 4 bases and J by 12 bases, with 23 bases between the two germline ends. Germline loops: CDR1 SGHRS, CDR2 YFSETQ. The CDR3 region is CASSLIQEPARRQFF. In DNA, the CDR3 is TGCGCCAGCAGCCTAATTCAGGAACCCGCCCGGAGGCAGTTCTTC.

This clonotype was observed a few times. The V call is TRBV6-5, the J call TRBJ2-7; 7 bases fit TRBD2. Trimming took 8 bases from V and 2 from J; bases not matched to a gene: 9. Germline assignment: CDR1 MNHEY and CDR2 SVGAGI. The CDR3 has 14 amino acids. DNA for the CDR3: TGTGCCAGCCGGCGGGAGCCCACTACCTACGAGCAGTACTTC. This gives the protein CASRREPTTYEQYF.

This clonotype has just a few counts. The J gene is TRBJ2-7, the V gene TRBV6-6; TRBD1 aligns across 10 bases. Germline CDR1 is MNHNY and CDR2 is SVGAGI (reference sequence). J gave up 3 bases and V 7 bases, and 6 bases lay outside the gene matches. The CDR3 length is 14 residues. The CDR3 loop is CASNPGTGVYEQYF. CDR3 in DNA: TGTGCCAGCAACCCGGGGACAGGGGTCTACGAGCAGTACTTC.